This is a list of T cell receptor beta chains from one sample in a study of shared clonotypes between healthy human individuals. TCRdb's table, derived via immunoSEQ multiplex PCR, lists solely in-frame clones and lacks some. Among more than 2 million clones listed, just over 90% were seen once. Sequencing input: naive CD8+ T cells from PBMCs. The receptors come from a man between 18 and 29 years old in good health. Some clones in this sample may be carry-over from other donors' samples. Both conserved end residues are part of each CDR3. The D gene is left open where the match is weak.

>NA|TRBV7-2
CASRQQGSLNIQYF
>TRBD2|TRBV6-5
CASTPRAGAYNEQFF
>TRBD2|TRBV4-1
CASSQGTSGRAHEQYF
>TRBD2|TRBV10-1
CASVGRGLTASYEQYF
>NA|TRBV27
CASSLEVGTEAFF
>NA|TRBV5-4
CASSPHYEQYF
>NA|TRBV7-9
CASSLISADEQYF
>NA|TRBV29-1
CSVETRQGGDYEQYF
>NA|TRBV15
CATSKYRGETQYF
>TRBD2|TRBV27
CASSSGTSKVDEQFF
>NA|TRBV4-1
CASSQGWGGALAYEQYF
>NA|TRBV6-6
CASGTRGQYF
>NA|TRBV6-1
CASSSPSPEAFF
>TRBD1|TRBV7-9
CASSLAQGPGNGYTF
>NA|TRBV27
CASSLARANYEQYF
>TRBD1|TRBV11-2
CASSLGMITGGDYGYTF
>TRBD1|TRBV11-2
CASGDRGNYGYTF
>NA|TRBV21-1
CASSKLTGTQRTYEQYF
>NA|TRBV19
CASGLETVMNTEAFF
>NA|TRBV11-3
CAPRRVKAGNTIYF
>NA|TRBV27
CASSDTPGVNQPQHF
>NA|TRBV5-5
CASSMDRYGYGYTF
>NA|TRBV6-1
CASNPISSGTEAFF
>TRBD2|TRBV28
CASSPPMGRVRDEQYF
>NA|TRBV6-6
CASSDWDIYSPYEQYF
>NA|TRBV27
CASSRTELYEQYF
>TRBD1|TRBV4-1
CASSQVAWTGRGSYEQYF
>NA|TRBV5-4
CASSTTGPGELFF
>NA|TRBV27
CASSSYSSLNEKLFF
>NA|TRBV11-2
CASSLGLGGGIRNEQFF
>NA|TRBV27
CASGRGGYEQYF
>NA|TRBV29-1
CSASPTGLNYEQYF
>TRBD1|TRBV25-1
CASSGQGEMETQYF
>TRBD2|TRBV19
CASSIPGTSEYNEQFF
>TRBD1|TRBV7-9
CASSLGRTGFEQYF
>NA|TRBV15
CATSRGQELYNEQFF
>NA|TRBV27
CASSPIASYNEQFF
>NA|TRBV7-9
CASSLARGSSYNEQFF
>NA|TRBV19
CASTQPWTVNTEAFF
>NA|TRBV25-1
CASSDARQYLTGELFF
>TRBD2|TRBV9
CASSVATGGIGDTQYF
>NA|TRBV14
CASSQFVGFAEAFF
>NA|TRBV4-1
CASSQVAQETQYF
>NA|TRBV2
CASSESPARAEAFF
>NA|TRBV5-6
CASSSEQGKPKEKLFF
>NA|TRBV11-2
CASSLRHNEQFF
>NA|TRBV7-2
CASSLVMYSEAFF
>NA|TRBV13
CASSLTDSRGDTQYF
>NA|TRBV11-2
CASSLDTGLEQFF
>NA|TRBV5-1
CASSLRGGGQETQYF
>TRBD2|TRBV14
CASSPLAGLFNEQFF
>NA|TRBV7-9
CASSRGTYEQYF
>NA|TRBV10-3
CAISELQGNQPQHF
>NA|TRBV7-9
CASSLGAVSTDTQYF
>NA|TRBV27
CASSSLTGLRRYEQYF
>NA|TRBV9
CASSPDSRYEQYF
>TRBD2|TRBV14
CASSQGTSGYQETQYF
>NA|TRBV28
CASNPWAGRDAFF
>NA|TRBV6-1
CASTGTDDLYYEQYF